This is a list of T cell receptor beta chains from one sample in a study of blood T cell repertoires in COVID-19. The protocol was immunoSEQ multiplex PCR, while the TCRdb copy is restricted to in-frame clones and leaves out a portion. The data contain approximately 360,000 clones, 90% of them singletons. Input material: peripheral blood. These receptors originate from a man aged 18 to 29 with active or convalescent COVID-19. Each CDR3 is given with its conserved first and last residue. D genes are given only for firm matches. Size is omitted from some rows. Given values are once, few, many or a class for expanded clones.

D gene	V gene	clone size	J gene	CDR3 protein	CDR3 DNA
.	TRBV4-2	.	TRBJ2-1	CASSQEARGSYNEQFF	TGTGCCAGCAGCCAAGAGGCCCGGGGCTCCTACAATGAGCAGTTCTTC
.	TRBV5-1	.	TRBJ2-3	CASAPFRSTSTDTQYF	TGCGCCAGCGCCCCTTTTCGATCCACTAGCACAGATACGCAGTATTTT
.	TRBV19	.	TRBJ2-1	CASRNTGPPVNEQFF	TGTGCCAGTAGGAATACAGGTCCCCCTGTGAATGAGCAGTTCTTC
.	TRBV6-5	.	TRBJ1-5	CASCREGRGSQPQHF	TGTGCCAGCTGCCGAGAAGGACGGGGGAGTCAGCCCCAGCATTTT
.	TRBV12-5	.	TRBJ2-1	CASGLFGNEQFF	TGTGCTAGTGGTTTGTTCGGCAATGAGCAGTTCTTC
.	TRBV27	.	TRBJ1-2	CASSPTENYGYTF	TGTGCCAGCAGCCCGACGGAGAACTATGGCTACACCTTC
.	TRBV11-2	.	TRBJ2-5	CASSSTPGFGTQYF	TGTGCCAGCAGCTCCACACCAGGTTTTGGGACCCAGTACTTC
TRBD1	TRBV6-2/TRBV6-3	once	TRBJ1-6	CASSYSGQGYSPLHF	TGTGCCAGCAGTTACTCAGGACAGGGGTATTCACCCCTCCACTTT
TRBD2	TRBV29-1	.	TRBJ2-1	CSVAGLAGGVYNEQFF	TGCAGCGTAGCGGGACTAGCGGGAGGAGTCTACAATGAGCAGTTCTTC
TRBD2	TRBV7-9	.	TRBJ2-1	CASRALAGSSYNEQFF	TGTGCCAGCAGGGCCCTAGCGGGGAGCTCCTACAATGAGCAGTTCTTC
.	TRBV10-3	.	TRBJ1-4	CAISERGRGLGEKLFF	TGTGCCATCAGTGAGAGGGGGAGAGGTTTGGGTGAAAAACTGTTTTTT
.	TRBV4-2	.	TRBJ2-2	CASSQEVLQGGELFF	TGTGCCAGCAGCCAAGAAGTCTTGCAGGGCGGGGAGCTGTTTTTT
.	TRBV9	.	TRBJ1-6	CASSVKSGDSPLHF	TGTGCCAGCAGCGTAAAGAGCGGGGATTCACCCCTCCACTTT
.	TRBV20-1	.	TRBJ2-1	CSARVGFF	TGCAGTGCTAGAGTCGGGTTCTTC
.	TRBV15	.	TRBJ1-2	CATSRVRGRGLYYGYTF	TGTGCCACCAGCAGAGTAAGGGGCAGGGGACTATACTATGGCTACACCTTC
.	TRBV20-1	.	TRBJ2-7	CSASQAGGREQYF	TGCAGTGCTAGTCAGGCCGGGGGGCGAGAGCAGTACTTC
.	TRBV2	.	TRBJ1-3	CASSEIVGTTSGNTIYF	TGTGCCAGCAGTGAAATAGTGGGGACAACCTCTGGAAACACCATATATTTT
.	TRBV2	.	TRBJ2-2	CASSLRHGTTGELFF	TGTGCCAGCAGTCTCCGACACGGAACCACCGGGGAGCTGTTTTTT
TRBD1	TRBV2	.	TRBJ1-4	CASSVITGESVFF	TGTGCCAGCAGTGTAATTACAGGGGAATCGGTGTTTTTT
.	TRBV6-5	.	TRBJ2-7	CASSYEGGAHEQYF	TGTGCCAGCAGTTATGAAGGAGGGGCCCACGAGCAGTACTTC
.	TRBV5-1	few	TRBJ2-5	CASSAQGYQETQYF	TGCGCCAGCAGCGCTCAGGGGTACCAAGAGACCCAGTACTTC
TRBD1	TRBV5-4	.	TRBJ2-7	CASSLVGQGAYEQYF	TGTGCCAGCAGCTTGGTGGGACAGGGGGCCTACGAGCAGTACTTC
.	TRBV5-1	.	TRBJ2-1	CASSPQPARGIYEQFF	TGCGCCAGCAGCCCACAACCGGCCAGGGGCATCTATGAGCAGTTCTTC
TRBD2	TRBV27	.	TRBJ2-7	CASSSGLVAYEQYF	TGTGCCAGCAGTTCAGGACTAGTAGCCTACGAGCAGTACTTC
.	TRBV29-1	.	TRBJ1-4	CSVQGPTNEKLFF	TGCAGCGTCCAGGGGCCAACTAATGAAAAACTGTTTTTT
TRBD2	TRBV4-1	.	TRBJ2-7	CASSPRGGYEQYF	TGCGCCAGCAGCCCTCGGGGGGGCTACGAGCAGTACTTC
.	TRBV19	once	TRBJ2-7	CASSIEHIYEQYF	TGTGCCAGTAGTATTGAACATATCTACGAGCAGTACTTC
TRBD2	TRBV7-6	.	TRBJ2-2	CASSTTSGGPANTGELFF	TGTGCCAGCAGCACGACTAGCGGGGGCCCCGCGAACACCGGGGAGCTGTTTTTT
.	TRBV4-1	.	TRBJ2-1	CASSQVAGDAYNEQFF	TGCGCCAGCAGCCAAGTAGCAGGGGACGCCTACAATGAGCAGTTCTTC
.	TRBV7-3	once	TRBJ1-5	CASSLRAGQPQHF	TGTGCCAGCAGCTTAAGGGCGGGGCAGCCCCAGCATTTT
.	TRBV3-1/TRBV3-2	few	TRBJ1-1	CASSQDGARHTNTEAFF	TGTGCCAGCAGCCAAGATGGGGCGAGGCATACGAACACTGAAGCTTTCTTT
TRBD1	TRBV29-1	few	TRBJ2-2	CSVVPGGNTGELFF	TGCAGCGTTGTCCCAGGGGGAAACACCGGGGAGCTGTTTTTT
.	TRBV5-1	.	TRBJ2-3	CASSLGTSDTQYF	TGCGCCAGCAGCTTGGGGACTTCAGATACGCAGTATTTT
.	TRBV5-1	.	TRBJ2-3	CASSLEGGRPDTQYF	TGCGCCAGCAGCTTGGAGGGGGGGCGCCCAGATACGCAGTATTTT
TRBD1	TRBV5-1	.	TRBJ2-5	CASSWGQGRETQYF	TGCGCCAGCAGCTGGGGACAGGGGAGGGAGACCCAGTACTTC
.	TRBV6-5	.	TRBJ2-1	CATVTSRANNEQFF	TGTGCCACCGTAACTAGCCGGGCCAACAATGAGCAGTTCTTC
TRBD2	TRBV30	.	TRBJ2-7	CAWSGSLAGVAEQYF	TGTGCCTGGAGTGGTTCTCTAGCGGGAGTTGCCGAGCAGTACTTC
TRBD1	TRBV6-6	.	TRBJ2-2	CASSRSGQGSTGELFF	TGTGCCAGCAGTCGATCGGGACAGGGGAGCACCGGGGAGCTGTTTTTT
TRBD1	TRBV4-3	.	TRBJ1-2	CASSQDRDSIYHTF	TGCGCCAGCAGCCAGGACCGGGACAGTATTTATCACACCTTC
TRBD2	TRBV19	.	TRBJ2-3	CASSIDLRLAGGTDTQYF	TGTGCCAGTAGTATAGATCTACGACTAGCGGGAGGCACAGATACGCAGTATTTT
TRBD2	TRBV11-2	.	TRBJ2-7	CASSLRLAATSYEQYF	TGTGCCAGCAGCTTAAGGCTAGCGGCAACCTCCTACGAGCAGTACTTC
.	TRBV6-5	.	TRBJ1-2	CASTPEGRFYGYTF	TGTGCCAGCACACCGGAGGGCCGATTCTATGGCTACACCTTC
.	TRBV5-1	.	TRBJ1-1	CASSPGQPMGPEAFF	TGCGCCAGCAGCCCTGGACAGCCTATGGGGCCTGAAGCTTTCTTT
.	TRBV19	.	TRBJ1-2	CASSPTAGYGYTF	TGTGCCAGTAGCCCGACTGCTGGCTATGGCTACACCTTC
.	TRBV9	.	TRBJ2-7	CASSVDEGGLVEQYF	TGTGCCAGCAGCGTAGACGAGGGAGGTTTGGTCGAGCAGTACTTC
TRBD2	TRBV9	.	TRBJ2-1	CASSEEGTSVVGLYNEQFF	TGTGCCAGCAGCGAGGAAGGGACTAGCGTTGTGGGTCTTTACAATGAGCAGTTCTTC
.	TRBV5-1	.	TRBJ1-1	CASTGGQPEAFF	TGCGCCAGCACCGGGGGGCAGCCTGAAGCTTTCTTT